Below, one T cell receptor (beta chain) is given with its context. Antigen: not known. Healthy bone marrow donors made up the cohort. The data stem from a study of cytomegalovirus exposure and HLA in healthy donors. General study results and limits: Researchers catalogued about 150 TCR beta chains as cytomegalovirus-associated.

The CDR3 is 14 amino acids. V shed 3 bases and J 4 bases; nucleotides not matched to a gene: 2. Germline assignment: CDR1 LNHDA and CDR2 SQIVND (reference sequence). In the PCR, 60 Vbeta and 13 Jbeta primers were used. Profiling relied on immunoSEQ multiplex PCR, and the TCRdb table lists in-frame clones only, not all of them. The table has approximately 130,000 clones, about three quarters seen once. The sequenced sample was PBMCs. The clonotype comes from a human donor in good health. The chain carries TRBV19 and TRBJ2-1, with 8 bases identical to TRBD1. The DNA for the CDR3 is TGTGCCAGTAGTATGCAGGGGGCTTACAATGAGCAGTTCTTC. It yields the protein CASSMQGAYNEQFF.